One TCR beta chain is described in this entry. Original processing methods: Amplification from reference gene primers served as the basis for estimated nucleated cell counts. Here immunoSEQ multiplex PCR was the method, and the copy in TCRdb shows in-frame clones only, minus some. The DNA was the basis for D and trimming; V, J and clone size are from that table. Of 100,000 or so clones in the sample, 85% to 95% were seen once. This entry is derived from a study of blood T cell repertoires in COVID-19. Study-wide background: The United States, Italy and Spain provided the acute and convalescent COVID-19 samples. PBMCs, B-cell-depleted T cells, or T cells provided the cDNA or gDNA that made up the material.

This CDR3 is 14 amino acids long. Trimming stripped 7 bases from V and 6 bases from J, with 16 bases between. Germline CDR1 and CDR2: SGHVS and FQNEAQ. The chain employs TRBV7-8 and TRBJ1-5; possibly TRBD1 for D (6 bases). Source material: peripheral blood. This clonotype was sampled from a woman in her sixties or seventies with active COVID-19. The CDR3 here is CASMPRGAGQPQHF. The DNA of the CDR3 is TGTGCCAGCATGCCCCGGGGGGCCGGTCAGCCCCAGCATTTT.